This TCR beta chain was identified in a study of T-cell reconstitution after alpha-beta-depleted transplantation in children. In germline, CDR1 is MRHNA, CDR2 SNTAGT. This CDR3 region has 14 residues. The V end lost 5 bases, the J end lost 3 bases, and 11 bases lay between the germline ends. Notes on this clonotype: What it recognizes is unknown.

Molecular barcoding with unique molecular identifiers was used for the TCRbeta library. Each CDR3 protein gets one entry after TCRdb re-called the PCR reads with MiXCR. This repertoire shows 90,000 to 100,000 distinct CDR3 sequences, about a quarter found once; its top ten account for over 20%. Points from the study as a whole: One year after transplant, T-cell counts and diversity came mostly from newly produced T cells.

This chain joins TRBV6-4 and TRBJ2-1, with no clear D. The TCR originated in a boy younger than 10 with acute lymphoblastic leukemia, due to receive a stem cell transplant. The input for sequencing was PBMCs, taken before TCRalphabeta/CD19-depleted stem cell transplant. CDR3 in DNA: TGTGCCAGCAGTAACGATAGTGACTACAATGAGCAGTTCTTC. This translates into CASSNDSDYNEQFF.